This passage covers 27 T cell receptor beta chains from one sample sequenced in a study of blood T cells in healthy people across ages. With a J-beta primer mix and a sample-barcoded 5' primer, a second PCR ran roughly 6 to 11 cycles. TCRdb re-derived calls from the 5' RACE reads in MiXCR, one entry per CDR3 protein. The data hold 1,800,000 or so distinct CDR3 sequences, with approximately 39% observed a single time. Material: blood. The receptors originated from a human donor in good health.

CDR3 amino acids: CSASNRGQGDPDTQYF. CDR3 DNA sequence: TGCAGTGCTAGCAACCGGGGACAGGGGGATCCGGATACGCAGTATTTT. The V and J genes are TRBV20-1 and TRBJ2-3, with 11 nucleotides matching TRBD1. Per the germline V gene, CDR1 is DFQATT and CDR2 is SNEGSKA (reference sequence). This CDR3 region has 16 residues. The V and J ends lost 3 bases and 6 bases, in that order; junction bases with no gene match: 11.

About this clonotype itself: A single base separates this from a much larger clone, so it may be a read error. The chain links TRBV6-6 to TRBJ2-1; D is unresolved. With the DNA end fitting TRBJ2-7 better, the J assignment may be wrong. This CDR3 is 11 amino acids long. CDR1 and CDR2 from the germline V gene are MNHNY and SVGAGI (reference sequence). The CDR3 nucleotides read TGTGCCAGCGCCTCCTACAATGAGCAGTACTTC. Protein product: CASASYNEQYF.

The chain employs TRBV20-1 and TRBJ1-6, with D unresolved. This CDR3 region has 13 residues. Looked up from germline, CDR1 is DFQATT and CDR2 is SNEGSKA (reference sequence). V lost 3 bases and J lost 9, with 12 bases in between. CDR3 bases: TGCAGTGCTAGTCGACAAAATACTTCACCCCTCCACTTT. Its translation is CSASRQNTSPLHF.

This chain joins TRBV7-8 and TRBJ1-2, with D unresolved. The CDR3 is made up of 14 amino acids. Trimming shortened V by 1 base and J by 2 bases, and 8 bases separated the two germline ends. Germline CDR1 is SGHVS and CDR2 is FQNEAQ. The CDR3 nucleotides are TGTGCCAGCAGCTTAGGCAGTGTCAACTATGGCTACACCTTC. Encoded protein: CASSLGSVNYGYTF.

The chain uses TRBV7-9 and TRBJ2-3, with D uncertain. Looked up from germline, CDR1 is SEHNR and CDR2 is FQNEAQ (reference sequence). Trimming shortened V by 8 bases and J by 4 bases, and 7 bases separated the two germline ends. The CDR3 spans 11 residues. This CDR3 reads CASVVADTQYF. Here the CDR3 DNA reads TGTGCCAGCGTAGTGGCAGATACGCAGTATTTT.

This clonotype turned up a few times. In DNA form, the CDR3 reads TGTGCCAGCAGCTGGGACAGACCCACAGATACGCAGTATTTT. This codes for CASSWDRPTDTQYF. The chain uses TRBV7-9 and TRBJ2-3; 7 positions agree with TRBD1. Unmatched junction bases numbered 3, after V lost 4 bases and J lost 2 bases. CDR3 length: 14 residues. Germline V CDR1 and CDR2: SEHNR, FQNEAQ (reference sequence).

The rearrangement joins TRBV20-1 to TRBJ2-5; 8 bases fit TRBD2. The V and J ends lost 5 bases and 5 bases, in that order; junction bases with no gene match: 7. This CDR3 is built from 13 residues. Per the germline V gene, CDR1 is DFQATT and CDR2 is SNEGSKA (reference sequence). The CDR3 spells CSAFGLAGETQYF. The CDR3 DNA reads as TGCAGTGCTTTCGGACTAGCAGGGGAGACCCAGTACTTC.

J is TRBJ1-1 and V is TRBV20-1; D is perhaps TRBD1 (5 bases). The CDR3 is 14 residues long. CDR1 DFQATT and CDR2 SNEGSKA come from the germline V gene (reference sequence). Trimming removed 4 bases from V and 1 base from J, with 13 bases in between. DNA of the CDR3: TGCAGTGCTACCCCGGGGCCTACGAACACTGAAGCTTTCTTT. Translating gives CSATPGPTNTEAFF.

This clonotype appeared once. V is TRBV10-3 and J is TRBJ2-3; either TRBD1 or TRBD2 may fit D (5 bases each). Germline V gene data show CDR1 as ENHRY and CDR2 as SYGVKD. V lost 6 bases, J lost 14 bases, and 15 bases lay in between. The CDR3 extends over 11 amino acids. CDR3 sequence (DNA): TGTGCCATCAGGGGGAGCGAGGGGTGGTATTTT. This gives the protein CAIRGSEGWYF.

The CDR3 spells CASSLDRASYNEQFF. The DNA of the CDR3 is TGCGCCAGCAGCTTGGACAGGGCGTCCTACAATGAGCAGTTCTTC. V usage is TRBV5-1 and J usage is TRBJ2-1, with a tentative D call TRBD1 (6 bases). Germline V gene sequence: CDR1 SGHRS, CDR2 YFSETQ. CDR3 length: 15 amino acids. V was trimmed by 0 bases and J by 1 base, leaving 8 bases between them.

This clonotype showed up just a few times. The chain employs TRBV20-1 and TRBJ2-7; tentatively, D is TRBD1 (5 bases). Germline CDR1 reads DFQATT; CDR2 reads SNEGSKA (reference sequence). The CDR3 contains 13 residues. CDR3 in amino acids: CSQGNPSSYEQYF. The CDR3 nucleotides read TGCTCCCAGGGTAATCCCAGCTCCTACGAGCAGTACTTC.

This chain's CDR3 is CASRVVESGLEQYF. In DNA, the CDR3 is TGTGCCAGCAGAGTTGTGGAAAGCGGCCTCGAGCAGTACTTC. The gene calls are TRBV2 and TRBJ2-4; a weak D match, TRBD2 (5 bases). The J call is in doubt because the DNA end fits TRBJ2-7 better. In germline, CDR1 is SNHLY, CDR2 FYNNEI. There are 14 residues in the CDR3.

There are a few counts of this clonotype. The V call is TRBV7-2, the J call TRBJ2-3; a weak D match, TRBD2 (6 bases). The length of the CDR3 is 16 residues. Per the germline V gene, CDR1 is SGHTA and CDR2 is FQGNSA. Trimming pared 2 bases from V and 4 bases from J, leaving 16 bases between. The CDR3 here is CASSLWGGVGADTQYF. DNA for the CDR3: TGTGCCAGCAGCTTATGGGGCGGGGTGGGCGCAGATACGCAGTATTTT.

This chain uses TRBV6-1 with TRBJ1-6; D unresolved. Germline values: CDR1 MNHNS, CDR2 SASEGT. V lost 2 bases to trimming and J lost 10 bases, with 12 bases between them. The CDR3 covers 14 residues. CDR3 region: CASSESGGDSPLHF. The CDR3 coding sequence is TGTGCCAGCAGTGAATCCGGCGGAGACTCACCCCTCCACTTT.

This clonotype was seen only a few times. The chain carries TRBV20-1 and TRBJ2-1; D possibly matches TRBD1 or TRBD2 (5 bases each). Trimming shortened V by 1 base and J by 2 bases, and 18 bases separated the two germline ends. This CDR3 comprises 17 residues. Per germline, CDR1 DFQATT and CDR2 SNEGSKA (reference sequence). CDR3 protein: CSARVGSGTNTYNEQFF. For the CDR3, the DNA is TGCAGTGCTAGAGTGGGTTCCGGGACCAACACCTACAATGAGCAGTTCTTC.

The gene calls are TRBV20-1 and TRBJ2-7; D call uncertain. Per germline, CDR1 DFQATT and CDR2 SNEGSKA (reference sequence). There are 12 residues in the CDR3. Trimming cost V 0 bases and J 6 bases, with 9 bases left between them. CDR3 bases: TGCAGTGCTAGAGAAAATCTAGGCGAGCAGTACTTC. Its protein product is CSARENLGEQYF.

This clonotype occurred a few times. The CDR3 loop is CASSADSIYSGANVLTF. Written as DNA, the CDR3 is TGTGCCAGCAGTGCGGACAGTATTTACTCTGGGGCCAACGTCCTGACTTTC. This chain joins TRBV2 and TRBJ2-6; D possibly corresponds to TRBD1 (6 bases). The V gene lost 4 bases and the J gene lost 0 bases, with 13 bases spanning the gap. The length of the CDR3 is 17 residues. The germline V gene encodes CDR1 SNHLY and CDR2 FYNNEI.

This chain links TRBV7-3 with TRBJ2-3, with D tentatively TRBD2 (6 bases). CDR3 length: 16 amino acids. The germline gives CDR1 SGHTA, CDR2 FQGTGA. V shed 5 bases and J shed 4 bases, with 19 bases lying between them. CDR3 DNA: TGTGCCAGCAGCGCGGGGATAGGGAAAAGGGCAGATACGCAGTATTTT. This translates into CASSAGIGKRADTQYF.

The V gene is TRBV5-5, the J gene TRBJ1-1; D remains unclear. V was trimmed by 1 base and J by 7 bases, leaving 8 bases between them. CDR1 and CDR2 from the germline V gene are SGHKS and YYEKEE (reference sequence). CDR3 length equals 12 residues. CDR3 sequence: CASSLRYGEAFF. Here the CDR3 DNA reads TGTGCCAGCAGCTTGCGTTACGGTGAAGCTTTCTTT.

This clonotype was seen more than once but under ten times. The rearrangement uses TRBV9 and TRBJ2-7, with no clear D. The germline CDR1 and CDR2 sequences are SGDLS and YYNGEE. This CDR3 has 14 amino acids. Deletions cut 4 bases from V and 3 bases from J, with 14 bases between. The CDR3 sequence: CASSLTTENYEQYF. Written as DNA, the CDR3 is TGTGCCAGCAGCTTAACGACGGAAAACTACGAGCAGTACTTC.

This chain links TRBV29-1 with TRBJ1-1; tentative D call: TRBD1 (5 bases). CDR3 size: 15 residues. V lost 2 bases and J lost 2, with 15 bases in between. Germline V gene sequence: CDR1 SQVTM, CDR2 ANQGSEA. CDR3: CSVELRGRSNTEAFF. CDR3 nucleotides: TGCAGCGTTGAACTGAGGGGACGGAGCAACACTGAAGCTTTCTTT.

This clonotype was counted only a few times. This chain joins TRBV4-1 and TRBJ1-2, with D unresolved. The V end was cut by 4 bases, the J end by 6 bases, with 18 bases between. The CDR3 is 15 residues long. CDR1 and CDR2 from the germline V gene are MGHRA and YSYEKL. The DNA of the CDR3 is TGCGCCAGCAGCCCCCCTCCCGGTCCTCGTAATGGCTACACCTTC. This codes for CASSPPPGPRNGYTF.

The rearrangement joins TRBV30 to TRBJ2-7; 8 nucleotides align to TRBD1. The CDR3 totals 12 residues. V trimming: 3 bases; J trimming: 5 bases; junction bases outside the gene matches: 3. The germline gives CDR1 GTSNPN, CDR2 SVGIG (reference sequence). The CDR3, as DNA: TGTGCCTGGAGGAGACAGGGGAACGAGCAGTACTTC. Translation gives CAWRRQGNEQYF.

This clonotype was observed a handful of times. The rearrangement joins TRBV6-2 or TRBV6-3 to TRBJ2-7; the D call may be TRBD1 or TRBD2 (5 bases each). This CDR3 is built from 12 residues. Germline CDR1 is MNHEY and CDR2 is SVGEGT. Trimming pared 9 bases from V and 6 bases from J, leaving 15 bases between. The CDR3 nucleotides read TGTGCCAGTAGGGACCGATTAAGCGAGCAGTACTTC. Translating it yields CASRDRLSEQYF.

This clonotype has just a few counts. For the CDR3, the DNA is TGCAGTGCTAGGACTAGCGGGGGGGCCGCAGATACGCAGTATTTT. It is translated as CSARTSGGAADTQYF. The chain links TRBV20-1 to TRBJ2-3; 14 bases fit TRBD2. V trimming: 3 bases; J trimming: 4 bases; junction bases outside the gene matches: 3. This CDR3 comprises 15 residues. Germline-derived CDR1 and CDR2 are DFQATT and SNEGSKA (reference sequence).

The chain joins TRBV7-9 to TRBJ2-7, with a tentative D call TRBD2 (6 bases). The CDR3 length is 16 residues. Germline lookup yields CDR1 SEHNR and CDR2 FQNEAQ (reference sequence). V lost 1 base and J 0 bases, leaving 13 bases between the germline ends. The CDR3 protein is CASSLVLARASYEQYF. DNA for the CDR3: TGTGCCAGCAGCTTAGTTCTAGCGAGGGCCTCCTACGAGCAGTACTTC.

J is TRBJ2-1 and V is TRBV7-9; D possibly corresponds to TRBD2 (5 bases). Germline V gene data show CDR1 as SEHNR and CDR2 as FQNEAQ (reference sequence). The CDR3 extends over 15 amino acids. With 7 bases removed from V and 0 bases from J, the gap between germline ends came to 13 bases. CDR3 DNA: TGTGCCAGCAACTACGGGGAGTCCTCCTACAATGAGCAGTTCTTC. Protein: CASNYGESSYNEQFF.